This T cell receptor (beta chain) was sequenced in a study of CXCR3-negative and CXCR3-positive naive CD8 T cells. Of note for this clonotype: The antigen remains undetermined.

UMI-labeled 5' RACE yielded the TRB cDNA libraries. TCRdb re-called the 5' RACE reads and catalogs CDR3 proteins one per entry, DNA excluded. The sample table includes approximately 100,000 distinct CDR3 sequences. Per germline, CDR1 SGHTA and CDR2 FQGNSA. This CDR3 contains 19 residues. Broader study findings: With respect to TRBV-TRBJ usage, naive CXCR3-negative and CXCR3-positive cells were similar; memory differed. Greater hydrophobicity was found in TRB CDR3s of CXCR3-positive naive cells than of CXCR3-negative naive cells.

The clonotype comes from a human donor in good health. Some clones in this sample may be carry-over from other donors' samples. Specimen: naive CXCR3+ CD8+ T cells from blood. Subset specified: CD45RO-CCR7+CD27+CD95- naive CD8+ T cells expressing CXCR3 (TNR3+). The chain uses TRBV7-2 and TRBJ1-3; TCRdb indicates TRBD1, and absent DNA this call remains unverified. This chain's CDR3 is CASSFPHPTGGFSGNTIYF.